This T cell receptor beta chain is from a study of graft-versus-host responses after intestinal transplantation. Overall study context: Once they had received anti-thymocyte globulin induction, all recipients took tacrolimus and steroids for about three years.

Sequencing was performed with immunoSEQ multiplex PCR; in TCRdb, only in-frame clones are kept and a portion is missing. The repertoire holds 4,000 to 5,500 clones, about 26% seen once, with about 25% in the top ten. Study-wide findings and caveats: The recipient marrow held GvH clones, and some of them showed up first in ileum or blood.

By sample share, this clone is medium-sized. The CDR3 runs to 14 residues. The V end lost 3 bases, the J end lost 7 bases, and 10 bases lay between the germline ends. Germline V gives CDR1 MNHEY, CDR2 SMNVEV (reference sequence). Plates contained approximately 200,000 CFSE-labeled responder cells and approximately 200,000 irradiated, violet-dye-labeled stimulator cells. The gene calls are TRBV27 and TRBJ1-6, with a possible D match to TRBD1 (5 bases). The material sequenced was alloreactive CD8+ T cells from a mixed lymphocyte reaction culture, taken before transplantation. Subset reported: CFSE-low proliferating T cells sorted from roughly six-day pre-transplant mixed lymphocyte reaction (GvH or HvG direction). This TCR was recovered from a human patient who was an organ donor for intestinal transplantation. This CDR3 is CASSLQGWNSPLHF. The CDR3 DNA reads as TGTGCCAGCAGTTTGCAGGGCTGGAATTCACCCCTCCACTTT.